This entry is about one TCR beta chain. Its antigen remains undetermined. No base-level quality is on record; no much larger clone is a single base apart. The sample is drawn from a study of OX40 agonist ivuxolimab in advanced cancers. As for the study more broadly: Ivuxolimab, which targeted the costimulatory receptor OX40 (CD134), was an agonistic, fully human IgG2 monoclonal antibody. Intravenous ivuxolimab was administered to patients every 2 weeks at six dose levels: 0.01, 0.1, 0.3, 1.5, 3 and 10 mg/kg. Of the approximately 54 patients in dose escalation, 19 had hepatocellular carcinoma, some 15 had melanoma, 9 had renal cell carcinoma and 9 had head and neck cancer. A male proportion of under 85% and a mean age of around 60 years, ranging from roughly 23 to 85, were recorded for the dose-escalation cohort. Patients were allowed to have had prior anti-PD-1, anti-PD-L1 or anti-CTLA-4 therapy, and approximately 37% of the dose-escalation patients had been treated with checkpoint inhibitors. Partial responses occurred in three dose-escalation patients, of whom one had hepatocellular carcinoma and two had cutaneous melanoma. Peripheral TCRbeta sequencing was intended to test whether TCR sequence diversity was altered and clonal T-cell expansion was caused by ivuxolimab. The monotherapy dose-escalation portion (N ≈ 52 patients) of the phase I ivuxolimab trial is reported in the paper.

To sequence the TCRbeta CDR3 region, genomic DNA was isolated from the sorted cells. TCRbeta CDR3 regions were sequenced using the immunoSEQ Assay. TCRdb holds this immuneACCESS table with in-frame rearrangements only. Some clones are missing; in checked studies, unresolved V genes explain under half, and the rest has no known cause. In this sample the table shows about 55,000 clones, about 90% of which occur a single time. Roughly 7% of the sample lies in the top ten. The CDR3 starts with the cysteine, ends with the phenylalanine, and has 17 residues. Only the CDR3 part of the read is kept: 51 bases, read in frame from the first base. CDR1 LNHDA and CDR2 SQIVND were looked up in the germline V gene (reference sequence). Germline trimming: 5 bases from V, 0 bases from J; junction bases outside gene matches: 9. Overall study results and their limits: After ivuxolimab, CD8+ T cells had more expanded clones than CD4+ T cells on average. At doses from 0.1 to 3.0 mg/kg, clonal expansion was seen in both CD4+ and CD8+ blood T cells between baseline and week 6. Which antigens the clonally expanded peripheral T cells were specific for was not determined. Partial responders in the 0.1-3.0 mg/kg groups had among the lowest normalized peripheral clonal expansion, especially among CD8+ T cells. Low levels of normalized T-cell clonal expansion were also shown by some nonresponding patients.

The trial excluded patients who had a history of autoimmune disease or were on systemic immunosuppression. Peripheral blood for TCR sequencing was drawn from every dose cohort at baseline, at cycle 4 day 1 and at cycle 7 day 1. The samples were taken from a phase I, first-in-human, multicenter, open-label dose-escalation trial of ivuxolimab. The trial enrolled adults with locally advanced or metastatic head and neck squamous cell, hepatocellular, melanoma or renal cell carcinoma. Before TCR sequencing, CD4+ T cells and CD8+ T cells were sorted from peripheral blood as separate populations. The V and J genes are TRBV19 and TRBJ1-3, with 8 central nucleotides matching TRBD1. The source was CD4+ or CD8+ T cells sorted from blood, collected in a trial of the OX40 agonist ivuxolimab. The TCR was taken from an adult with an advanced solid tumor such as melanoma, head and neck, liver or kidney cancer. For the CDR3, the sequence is CASSQRQGTSSGNTIYF. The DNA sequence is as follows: TGTGCCAGTAGTCAACGACAGGGGACCTCCTCTGGAAACACCATATATTTT.